The rows below give T cell receptor beta chains drawn from one sample of a study of T-cell reconstitution after alpha-beta-depleted transplantation in children. TCRdb itself ran the PCR reads through MiXCR, one entry per CDR3 protein. The sample lists fewer than 550,000 distinct CDR3 sequences, about 11% occurring once. The specimen comprised PBMCs from the stem cell graft donor, sampled from the stem cell graft. The receptor source for this set is a human donor who donated a stem cell graft to a child with acute myeloid leukemia. Each CDR3 is given with its conserved first and last residue. The order of the fields is clone size, J gene, D gene, V gene, CDR3 DNA, CDR3 protein. A D gene is named only where the DNA matches it firmly. Clone size is given for some rows only: seen once, a few or many times, or a class if the clone is expanded.

. TRBJ2-1 TRBD2 TRBV5-1 TGCGCCAGCACCAAGACTAGCGGAACTGGCGATGAGCAGTTCTTC CASTKTSGTGDEQFF
many TRBJ2-5 . TRBV29-1 TGCAGCGTTGAGTCAGGTCTTTCAGAGACCCAGTACTTC CSVESGLSETQYF
. TRBJ2-4 TRBD2 TRBV11-2 TGTGCCAGCAGCTCCTGGGGTAGCGGGGGGGCAAACATTCAGTACTTC CASSSWGSGGANIQYF
many TRBJ1-2 . TRBV18 TGTGCCAGCTCACCCGAGACAGGAACTAACTATGGCTACACCTTC CASSPETGTNYGYTF
few TRBJ2-2 . TRBV5-1 TGCGCCAGCAGCTTAAATTCAGCGAACACCGGGGAGCTGTTTTTT CASSLNSANTGELFF
. TRBJ2-7 TRBD2 TRBV3-1 TGTGCCAGCAGCCAGGCAACCAGAGGACTAGCGGTACCACCCTACGAGCAGTACTTC CASSQATRGLAVPPYEQYF
. TRBJ2-1 TRBD1 TRBV24-1 TGTGCCGTTGGACAGGGTCGGGACAATGAGCAGTTCTTC CAVGQGRDNEQFF
. TRBJ2-4 TRBD2 TRBV19 TGTGCCAGTAGTATGGGGGCCGCGACTAGCGTGGAACTAGCCAAAAACATTCAGTACTTC CASSMGAATSVELAKNIQYF
few TRBJ2-2 TRBD1 TRBV27 TGTGCCAGCAGTTCCCGACAGGGGAACACCGGGGAGCTGTTTTTT CASSSRQGNTGELFF
. TRBJ2-2 . TRBV3-1 TGTGCCAGCAGCCTCCCGTCCGGCGGAAACACCGGGGAGCTGTTTTTT CASSLPSGGNTGELFF
. TRBJ1-4 TRBD1 TRBV29-1 TGCAGCGTTGATTCCGGGACAGGGACTGAAAAACTGTTTTTT CSVDSGTGTEKLFF
few TRBJ2-2 TRBD1 TRBV7-2 TGTGCCAGCAGCTGGACCGGGACAGCCACCGGGGAGCTGTTTTTT CASSWTGTATGELFF
many TRBJ1-2 TRBD1 TRBV30 TGTGCCTGTGAACAGGGGGTAGGCGGCTACACCTTC CACEQGVGGYTF
few TRBJ2-3 TRBD2 TRBV12-3/TRBV12-4 TGTGCCAGCAGTCCAATAGCGGGTTCTAGCACAGATACGCAGTATTTT CASSPIAGSSTDTQYF
. TRBJ2-5 . TRBV12-5 TGTGCTAGTGGTTCACCGGGACAGCGGGGAGAGACCCAGTACTTC CASGSPGQRGETQYF
. TRBJ2-5 . TRBV4-1 TGCGCCAGCAGCCAAGATCCTTCGGACGCGTACCAAGAGACCCAGTACTTC CASSQDPSDAYQETQYF
few TRBJ2-5 TRBD2 TRBV5-1 TGCGCCAGCAGCTTGGGGAGCGGGAACGGAGAGACCCAGTACTTC CASSLGSGNGETQYF
few TRBJ2-1 . TRBV6-5 TGTGCCAGCAGTTACTCGTACGGGGACGTTGGTCGGGAGCAGTTCTTC CASSYSYGDVGREQFF
. TRBJ1-5 . TRBV20-1 TGCAGTGCTAGAGCCATCAATCAGCCCCAGCATTTT CSARAINQPQHF
. TRBJ2-7 . TRBV11-2 TGTGCCAGCAGCCTAGGTCCTGGCGGGGCTGACTACGAGCAGTACTTC CASSLGPGGADYEQYF
. TRBJ2-5 . TRBV7-2 TGTGCGGCGGTCCGGGAATACGGCGAGACCCAGTACTTC CAAVREYGETQYF
. TRBJ1-1 . TRBV11-1 TGTGCCAGCAGCTTAGACCAGTCGGGCACTGAAGCTTTCTTT CASSLDQSGTEAFF
few TRBJ1-3 TRBD1 TRBV12-3/TRBV12-4 TGTGCCAGCAATTTGCTGCACAGGGGGCTTCCTGGAAACACCATATATTTT CASNLLHRGLPGNTIYF
few TRBJ2-5 TRBD2 TRBV10-3 TGTGCCATCAGTAAGGGACTAGCGGGGACCCAAGAGACCCAGTACTTC CAISKGLAGTQETQYF
many TRBJ2-7 TRBD2 TRBV5-6 TGTGCCAGCACCTCCCTGGGGCTCAGTCCGTCGGGGGGCGAGCAGTACTTC CASTSLGLSPSGGEQYF
. TRBJ2-2 TRBD1 TRBV3-1 TGTGCCAGCAGCCAAGGGGTAGGGGGCGTAGACACCGGGGAGCTGTTTTTT CASSQGVGGVDTGELFF